One and the same sample provided the 13 T cell receptor beta chains below, sequenced in a study of Graves' ophthalmopathy and Graves' hyperthyroidism. TCR beta CDR3 amplification used RNA transcripts. After a first-round RT-PCR with HTBI primers, a second-round multiplex PCR was run. TCRdb fed the multiplex PCR reads into MiXCR, producing one record per CDR3 protein. The table shows over a million distinct CDR3 sequences, with less than 45% occurring only once. Specimen: peripheral blood or thyroid tissue (not recorded which). The receptor source for this set is an adult man with Graves' hyperthyroidism.

This sequence joins TRBV20-1 and TRBJ1-2; 7 bases match TRBD1. J was trimmed by 3 bases and V by 2 bases; bases with no gene match: 12. Germline CDR1 DFQATT, CDR2 SNEGSKA (reference sequence). The CDR3 covers 16 residues. CDR3 sequence reads: CSARPKKTGDDYGYTF. In DNA form, the CDR3 reads TGCAGTGCTAGACCGAAAAAAACAGGGGACGACTATGGCTACACCTTC.

Many counts were recorded for this clonotype. The rearrangement uses TRBV7-9 and TRBJ1-5; D call uncertain. Germline values: CDR1 SEHNR, CDR2 FQNEAQ (reference sequence). The CDR3 has 12 amino acids. Trimming took off 5 bases at V and 5 bases at J, with 7 bases between the two ends. CDR3 DNA sequence: TGTGCCAGCAGCCCGCTCGATCAGCCCCAGCATTTT. Protein sequence: CASSPLDQPQHF.

This clonotype showed up many times. The chain links TRBV9 to TRBJ2-5; TRBD2 might be the D (6 bases). Germline V lookup: CDR1 SGDLS, CDR2 YYNGEE. Deletions cut 0 bases from V and 4 bases from J, with 16 bases between. The CDR3 is 16 amino acids. The CDR3 DNA sequence: TGTGCCAGCAGCGTAGCCGCCTTCGCAGCGGGAGAGACCCAGTACTTC. It yields the protein CASSVAAFAAGETQYF.

This rearrangement joins TRBV4-1 to TRBJ1-4, with 7 bases fitting TRBD1. The trim removed 6 bases at V and 6 bases at J, leaving 13 bases unmatched. CDR1 and CDR2 from the germline V gene are MGHRA and YSYEKL. This CDR3 region has 16 residues. The CDR3 region is CASRPATGIGDEKLFF. In DNA, the CDR3 is TGCGCCAGCAGACCAGCGACAGGGATAGGAGATGAAAAACTGTTTTTT.

To note about this clonotype: One base away lies a much larger clone, so this may be a sequencing read error. The chain couples TRBV9 to TRBJ1-5, with a tentative D call TRBD1 (6 bases). The CDR3 contains 14 residues. V was cut by 0 bases and J by 6 bases, with 10 bases left in between. In germline, CDR1 is SGDLS, CDR2 YYNGEE. Here the CDR3 reads CASSVGTVSQPQHF. Here the CDR3 DNA reads TGTGCCAGCAGCGTAGGGACAGTGAGTCAGCCCCAGCATTTT.

The genes are TRBV20-1 and TRBJ1-4; possible D gene TRBD1, 5 bases. The germline V gene encodes CDR1 DFQATT and CDR2 SNEGSKA (reference sequence). The CDR3 loop spans 15 amino acids. With 3 bases removed from V and 6 bases from J, the gap between germline ends came to 17 bases. The CDR3 region has the DNA TGCAGTGCTAGGAAGACGACTCCAGGGTATGAAAAACTGTTTTTT. Its protein product is CSARKTTPGYEKLFF.

The V call is TRBV12-3 or TRBV12-4, the J call TRBJ2-5, with D tentatively TRBD2 (5 bases). The V and J ends lost 5 bases and 1 base respectively, with 20 bases between them. This CDR3 comprises 17 residues. CDR3 sequence reads: CASSPPRSGVTQETQYF. CDR3 coding DNA: TGTGCCAGCAGTCCTCCCCGGTCCGGGGTAACCCAAGAGACCCAGTACTTC.

The CDR3 loop reads CSAREGGSYEQYF. In DNA, the CDR3 is TGCAGTGCTAGAGAGGGCGGGAGCTACGAGCAGTACTTC. The chain couples TRBV20-1 to TRBJ2-7; 7 nucleotides align to TRBD2. Unmatched junction bases numbered 2, after V lost 0 bases and J lost 3 bases. Germline CDR1 reads DFQATT; CDR2 reads SNEGSKA (reference sequence). The CDR3 is 13 amino acids.

A remark on this clonotype: The conserved phenylalanine or tryptophan is not found at the CDR3 terminus, so this likely reflects a read error. The V gene is TRBV25-1, the J gene TRBJ1-2; 7 nucleotides align to TRBD1. J gave up 2 bases and V 5 bases, and 8 bases lay outside the gene matches. Germline V gene lookup returns CDR1 MGHDK and CDR2 SYGVNS. This CDR3 spans 15 amino acids. In DNA, the CDR3 is TGTGCCAGCAGTAAGCTGACAGGGAAGAACTATGGCTACACCCTC. This codes for CASSKLTGKNYGYTL.

This sequence joins TRBV12-3 or TRBV12-4 and TRBJ1-6; D might be TRBD1 (5 bases). The CDR3 totals 16 residues. Trimming stripped 1 base from V and 9 bases from J, with 16 bases between. CDR3: CASSLVGSNGGSPLHF. CDR3 sequence (DNA): TGTGCCAGCAGTTTAGTCGGATCCAACGGGGGTTCACCCCTCCACTTT.

In its sample, this clonotype was seen a few times. One junction end does not reproduce the germline sequence, and a read error may be involved. The chain employs TRBV7-6 and TRBJ2-7; D is perhaps TRBD2 (6 bases). This CDR3 spans 13 amino acids. Germline CDR1 SGHVS, CDR2 FNYEAQ. CDR3 sequence (DNA): TGTACCAGCAGAGATCTGGAGGGCTACGAGCAGTACTTC. It is translated as CTSRDLEGYEQYF.

This chain connects TRBV9 to TRBJ1-5, with 11 nucleotides matching TRBD1. Per germline, CDR1 SGDLS and CDR2 YYNGEE. The CDR3 length is 14 residues. The V segment lost 2 bases and the J segment 11 bases; nucleotides outside the gene matches: 6. The CDR3 loop reads CASSVDRGHETQHF. Here the CDR3 DNA reads TGTGCCAGCAGCGTGGACAGGGGGCATGAGACCCAGCATTTT.

This clonotype came up a few times. The junction departs from the called germline gene at one end, perhaps through a read error. The V call is TRBV10-3, the J call TRBJ2-5; weak D call: TRBD1 (5 bases). The germline V gene has CDR1 ENHRY and CDR2 SYGVKD. The CDR3 extends over 15 amino acids. CDR3 amino acids: CASSYQGLNQETQYF. The CDR3 DNA reads TGTGCCAGCAGTTACCAGGGATTAAATCAAGAGACCCAGTACTTC.